This T cell receptor (beta chain) was observed in a study of control samples from healthy donors and cancer patients. Only one count was recorded for this clone. At one end, the junction sequence differs from germline, possibly due to a read error. The CDR3 consists of 15 residues. Germline lookup yields CDR1 SGHRS and CDR2 YFSETQ. Profiled with immunoSEQ multiplex PCR; TCRdb holds only in-frame clones, not every one. The profile covers roughly 84,000 clones, with 91% appearing a single time and 17% taken by the ten largest. This sequence joins TRBV5-1 and TRBJ2-7; no definite D call. This receptor was identified in a man aged 50 or older in good health. The sequencing sample was made of blood. As DNA, the CDR3 is TGCGCCAGCAGATTGGGGTATATGAGCCCCTACGAGCAGTACTTC. It codes for CASRLGYMSPYEQYF.